The subject of this entry is one T cell receptor beta chain. TCRdb independently ran MiXCR on the 5' RACE reads; one entry per CDR3 protein. The profile shows just under 550,000 distinct CDR3 sequences, approximately 16% of them singletons. This entry comes from a study of identical twins. Unmatched junction bases numbered 7, after V lost 0 bases and J lost 1 base. This CDR3 region has 17 residues. Germline V gives CDR1 DFQATT, CDR2 SNEGSKA (reference sequence). This sample was also put to use in a study of yellow fever vaccine responses in identical twins.

Sample: CD4+ T cells sorted from blood. The chain is built from TRBV20-1 and TRBJ2-2; 8 bases align to TRBD1. This clonotype was sampled from a woman aged 18-29 years in good health. The CDR3 here is CSARDFRDRMNTGELFF. For the CDR3, the DNA is TGCAGTGCTAGAGATTTTCGGGACAGGATGAACACCGGGGAGCTGTTTTTT.